This T cell receptor (beta chain) was profiled in a study of shared clonotypes between healthy human individuals. Points from the study as a whole: Naive CD4 clonotypes were shared across several donors at roughly 5%. Sorted-subset sequencing, rarefaction showed, was incomplete despite large depth.

Only in-frame clones appear in the TCRdb table, and some are missing; sequencing was by immunoSEQ multiplex PCR. The sample gives some 1 million clones, approximately 76% of which show up once; approximately 1.5% is in the top ten. This clone was counted only a few times. Its antigen is still unknown. In the same sample, other DNA sequences code for this CDR3. The CDR3 is 14 residues long. Germline values: CDR1 SGHRS, CDR2 YFSETQ. Trimming removed 4 bases from V and 0 bases from J, with 10 bases in between. Into CD45RA+ naive and CD45RA-negative memory subsets, the CD4+ cells were split. The chain recombines TRBV5-1 with TRBJ1-1; D is uncertain. Material for sequencing was memory CD4+ T cells sorted from blood. The subset here: CD45RA-negative fraction. This clonotype originated in a man between 18 and 29 years old in good health. The chain's CDR3 is CASSLGSMNTEAFF. As DNA, the CDR3 is TGCGCCAGCAGCCTTGGATCCATGAACACTGAAGCTTTCTTT. The whole variable domain, remainder taken from reference TRBV5-1 and TRBJ1-1, is KAGVTQTPRYLIKTRGQQVTLSCSPISGHRSVSWYQQTPGQGLQFLFEYFSETQRNKGNFPGRFSGRQFSNSRSEMNVSTLELGDSALYLCASSLGSMNTEAFFGQGTRLTVV.